This T cell receptor beta chain was sequenced in a study of blood T cell repertoires in COVID-19. Study in general: Samples taken during acute and convalescent COVID-19 were collected in the United States, Italy and Spain.

The germline CDR1 and CDR2 sequences are SGHTA and FQGNSA. The CDR3 is 13 residues long. The V end was cut by 4 bases, the J end by 7 bases, with 13 bases between. Cohorts were determined from participant-reported clinical history. Two negative PCRs, clearance, or symptom resolution had been documented for recovered Cohort 3 donors. As processed by the authors: Using reference gene primer amplification, nucleated cell counts were estimated. Some clones are missing from TCRdb's copy, which holds only in-frame ones; the method was immunoSEQ multiplex PCR. V, J and clone size are those of that table, while D and trimming were read from the DNA. The sample lists 190,000 or so clones, 82% occurring once.

Material for sequencing was PBMCs or T cells enriched from blood (not recorded which). The TCR sequence derives from a man between 40 and 49 years old who had recovered from COVID-19. The chain employs TRBV7-2 and TRBJ1-2, with D possibly TRBD1 on 6 matching bases. The CDR3 bases are TGTGCCAGCAGCTCCGAGAACAGGGTTGGCTACACCTTC. Protein: CASSSENRVGYTF.